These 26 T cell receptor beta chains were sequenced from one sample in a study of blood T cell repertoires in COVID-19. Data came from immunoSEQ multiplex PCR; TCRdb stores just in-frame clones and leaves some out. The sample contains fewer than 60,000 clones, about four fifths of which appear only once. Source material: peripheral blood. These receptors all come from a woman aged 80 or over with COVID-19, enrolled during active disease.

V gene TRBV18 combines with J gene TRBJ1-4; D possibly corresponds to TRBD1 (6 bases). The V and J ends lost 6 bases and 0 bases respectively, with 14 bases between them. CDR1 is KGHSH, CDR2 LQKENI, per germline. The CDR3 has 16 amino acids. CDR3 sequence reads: CASSDSYLATNEKLFF. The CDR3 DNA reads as TGTGCCAGCTCGGACAGTTACCTTGCAACTAATGAAAAACTGTTTTTT.

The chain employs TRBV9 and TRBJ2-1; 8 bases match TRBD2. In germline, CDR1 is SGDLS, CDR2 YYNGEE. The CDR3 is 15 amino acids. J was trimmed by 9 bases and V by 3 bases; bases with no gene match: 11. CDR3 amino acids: CASSAWQREKGEQFF. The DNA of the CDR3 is TGTGCCAGCAGCGCCTGGCAGCGGGAGAAGGGTGAGCAGTTCTTC. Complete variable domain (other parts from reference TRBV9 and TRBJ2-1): DSGVTQTPKHLITATGQRVTLRCSPRSGDLSVYWYQQSLDQGLQFLIQYYNGEERAKGNILERFSAQQFPDLHSELNLSSLELGDSALYFCASSAWQREKGEQFFGPGTRLTVL.

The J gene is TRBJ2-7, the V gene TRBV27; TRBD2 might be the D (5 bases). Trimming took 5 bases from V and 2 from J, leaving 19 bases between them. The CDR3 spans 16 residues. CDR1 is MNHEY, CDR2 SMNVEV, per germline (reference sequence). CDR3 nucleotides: TGTGCCAGCAGTGACCCCCTTCGGGATCCCACCTACGAGCAGTACTTC. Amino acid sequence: CASSDPLRDPTYEQYF.

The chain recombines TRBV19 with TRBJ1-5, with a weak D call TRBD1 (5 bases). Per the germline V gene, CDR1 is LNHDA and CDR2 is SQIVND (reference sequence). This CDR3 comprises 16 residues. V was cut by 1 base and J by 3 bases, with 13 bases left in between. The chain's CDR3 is CASSIAGGAVNQPQHF. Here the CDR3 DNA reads TGTGCCAGTAGTATAGCCGGAGGGGCGGTCAATCAGCCCCAGCATTTT.

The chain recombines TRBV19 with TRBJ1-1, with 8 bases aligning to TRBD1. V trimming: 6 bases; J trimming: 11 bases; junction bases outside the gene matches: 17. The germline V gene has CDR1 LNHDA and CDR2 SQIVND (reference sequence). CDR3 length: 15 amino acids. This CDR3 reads CASRRTGTIFLPAFF. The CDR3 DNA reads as TGTGCCAGTAGACGGACAGGGACCATATTTTTGCCGGCTTTCTTT.

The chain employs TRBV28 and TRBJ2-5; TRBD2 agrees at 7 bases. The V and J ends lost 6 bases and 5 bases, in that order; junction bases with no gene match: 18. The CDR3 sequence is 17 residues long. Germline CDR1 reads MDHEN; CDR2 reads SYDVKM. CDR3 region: CASSSRVLAGVRETQYF. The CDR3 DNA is TGTGCCAGCAGCTCCCGAGTACTGGCGGGAGTAAGGGAGACCCAGTACTTC.

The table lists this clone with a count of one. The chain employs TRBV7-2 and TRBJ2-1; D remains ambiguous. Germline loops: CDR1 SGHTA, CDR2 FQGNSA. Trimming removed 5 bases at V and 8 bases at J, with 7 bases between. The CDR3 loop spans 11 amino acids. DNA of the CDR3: TGTGCCAGCAGCCAGGCCCATGAGCAGTTCTTC. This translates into CASSQAHEQFF.

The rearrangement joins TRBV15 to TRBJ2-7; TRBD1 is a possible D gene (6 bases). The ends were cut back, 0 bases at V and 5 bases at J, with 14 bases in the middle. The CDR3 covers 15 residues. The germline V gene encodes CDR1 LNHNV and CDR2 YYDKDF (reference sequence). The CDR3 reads CATSRDQGTRNEQYF. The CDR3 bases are TGTGCCACCAGCAGAGATCAGGGGACGAGGAACGAGCAGTACTTC.

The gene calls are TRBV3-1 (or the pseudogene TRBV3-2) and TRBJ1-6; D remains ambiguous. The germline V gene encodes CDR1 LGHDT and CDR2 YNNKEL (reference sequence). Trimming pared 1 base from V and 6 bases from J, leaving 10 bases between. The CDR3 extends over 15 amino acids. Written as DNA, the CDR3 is TGTGCCAGCAGCCAAGGAACGGGGATTAATTCACCCCTCCACTTT. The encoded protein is CASSQGTGINSPLHF.

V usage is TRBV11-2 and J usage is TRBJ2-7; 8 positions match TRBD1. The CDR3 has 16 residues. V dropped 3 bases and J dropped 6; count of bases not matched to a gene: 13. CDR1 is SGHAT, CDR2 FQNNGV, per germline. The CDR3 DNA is TGTGCCAGCAGCTTCATGAGTTGGACAGGGTCATCCGAGCAGTACTTC. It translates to CASSFMSWTGSSEQYF.

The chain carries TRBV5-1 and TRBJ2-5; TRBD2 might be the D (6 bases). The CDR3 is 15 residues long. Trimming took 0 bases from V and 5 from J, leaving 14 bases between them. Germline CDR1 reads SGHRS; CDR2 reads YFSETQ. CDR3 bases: TGCGCCAGCAGCTTGGCCGGGGGAGGAGGGGAGACCCAGTACTTC. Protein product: CASSLAGGGGETQYF.

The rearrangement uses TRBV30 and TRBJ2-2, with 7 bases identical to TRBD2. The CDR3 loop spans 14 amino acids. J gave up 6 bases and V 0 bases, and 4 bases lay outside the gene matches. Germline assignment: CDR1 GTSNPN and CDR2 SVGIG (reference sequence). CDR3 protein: CAWSVGRGSGELFF. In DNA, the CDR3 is TGTGCCTGGAGTGTTGGGAGGGGTTCCGGGGAGCTGTTTTTT.

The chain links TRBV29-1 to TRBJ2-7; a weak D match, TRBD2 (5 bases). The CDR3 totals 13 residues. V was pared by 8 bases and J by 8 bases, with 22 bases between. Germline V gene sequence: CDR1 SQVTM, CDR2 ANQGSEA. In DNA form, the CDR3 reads TGCAGCTTTTTCGACCCGGGGAGCTGGAAGCAGTACTTC. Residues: CSFFDPGSWKQYF.

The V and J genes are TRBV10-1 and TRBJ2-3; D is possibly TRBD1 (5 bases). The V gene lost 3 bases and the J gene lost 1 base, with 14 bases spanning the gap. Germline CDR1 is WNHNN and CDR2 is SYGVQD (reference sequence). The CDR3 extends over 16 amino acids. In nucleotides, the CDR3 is TGCGCCAGCAGTGAAATACAGGCAGGGCGCACAGATACGCAGTATTTT. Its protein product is CASSEIQAGRTDTQYF.

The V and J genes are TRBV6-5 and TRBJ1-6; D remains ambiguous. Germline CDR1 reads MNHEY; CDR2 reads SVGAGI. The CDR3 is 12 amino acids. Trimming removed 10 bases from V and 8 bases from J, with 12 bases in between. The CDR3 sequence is CATSRGDSPLHF. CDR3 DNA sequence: TGTGCCACTTCGCGGGGAGATTCACCCCTCCACTTT.

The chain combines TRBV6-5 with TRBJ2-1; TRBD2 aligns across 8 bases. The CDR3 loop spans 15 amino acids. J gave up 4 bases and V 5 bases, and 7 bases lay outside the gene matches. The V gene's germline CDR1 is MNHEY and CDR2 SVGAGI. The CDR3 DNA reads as TGTGCCAGCAGTCCGAGCGGGAGTCGGTACAATGAGCAGTTCTTC. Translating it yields CASSPSGSRYNEQFF.

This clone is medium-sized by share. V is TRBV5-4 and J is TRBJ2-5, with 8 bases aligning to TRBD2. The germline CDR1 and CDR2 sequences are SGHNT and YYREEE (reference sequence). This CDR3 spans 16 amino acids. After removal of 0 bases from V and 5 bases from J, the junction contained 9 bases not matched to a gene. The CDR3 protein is CASSLGGLAGGETQYF. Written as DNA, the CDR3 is TGTGCCAGCAGCTTGGGGGGGTTGGCGGGAGGTGAGACCCAGTACTTC.

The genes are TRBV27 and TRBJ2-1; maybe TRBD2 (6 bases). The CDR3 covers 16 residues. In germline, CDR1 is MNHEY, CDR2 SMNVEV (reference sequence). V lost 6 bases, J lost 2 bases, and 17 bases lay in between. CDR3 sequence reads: CASRDYGILTYNEQFF. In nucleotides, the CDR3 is TGTGCCAGCAGGGACTACGGGATTTTAACCTACAATGAGCAGTTCTTC.

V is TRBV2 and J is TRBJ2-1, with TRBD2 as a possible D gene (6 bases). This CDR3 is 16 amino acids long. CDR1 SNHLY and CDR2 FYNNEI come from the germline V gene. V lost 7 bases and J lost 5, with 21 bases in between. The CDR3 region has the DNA TGTGCCAGCAATCCCCATCCCTCGTCGGGGGACAATGAGCAGTTCTTC. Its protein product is CASNPHPSSGDNEQFF. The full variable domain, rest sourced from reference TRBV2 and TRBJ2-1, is EPEVTQTPSHQVTQMGQEVILRCVPISNHLYFYWYRQILGQKVEFLVSFYNNEISEKSEIFDDQFSVERPDGSNFTLKIRSTKLEDSAMYFCASNPHPSSGDNEQFFGPGTRLTVL.

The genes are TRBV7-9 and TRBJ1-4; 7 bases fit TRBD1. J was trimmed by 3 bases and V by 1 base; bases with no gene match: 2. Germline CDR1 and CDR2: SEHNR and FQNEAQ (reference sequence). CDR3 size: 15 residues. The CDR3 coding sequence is TGTGCCAGCAGCTTAGAAGGGACAGCTAATGAAAAACTGTTTTTT. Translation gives CASSLEGTANEKLFF.

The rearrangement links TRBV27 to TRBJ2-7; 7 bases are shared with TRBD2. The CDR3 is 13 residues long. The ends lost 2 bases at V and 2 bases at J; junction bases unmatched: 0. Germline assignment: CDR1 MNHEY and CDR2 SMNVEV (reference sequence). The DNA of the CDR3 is TGTGCCAGCAGTTTAGGACTAGCCTACGAGCAGTACTTC. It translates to CASSLGLAYEQYF.

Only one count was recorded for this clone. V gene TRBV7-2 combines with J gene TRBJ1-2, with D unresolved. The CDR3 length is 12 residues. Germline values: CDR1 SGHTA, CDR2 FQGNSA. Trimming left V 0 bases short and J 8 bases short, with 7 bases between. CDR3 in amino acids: CASSLAENGYTF. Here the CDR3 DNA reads TGTGCCAGCAGCTTAGCTGAGAACGGCTACACCTTC.

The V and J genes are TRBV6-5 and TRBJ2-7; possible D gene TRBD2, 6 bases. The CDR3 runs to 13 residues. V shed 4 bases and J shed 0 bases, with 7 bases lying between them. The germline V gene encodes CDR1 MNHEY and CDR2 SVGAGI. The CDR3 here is CASSWTISYEQYF. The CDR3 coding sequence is TGTGCCAGCAGTTGGACTATCTCCTACGAGCAGTACTTC.

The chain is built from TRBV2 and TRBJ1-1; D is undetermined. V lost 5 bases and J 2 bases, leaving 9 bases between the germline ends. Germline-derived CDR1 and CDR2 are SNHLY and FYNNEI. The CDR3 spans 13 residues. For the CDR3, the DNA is TGTGCCAGCAGTCCGGTACGAAACACTGAAGCTTTCTTT. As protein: CASSPVRNTEAFF.

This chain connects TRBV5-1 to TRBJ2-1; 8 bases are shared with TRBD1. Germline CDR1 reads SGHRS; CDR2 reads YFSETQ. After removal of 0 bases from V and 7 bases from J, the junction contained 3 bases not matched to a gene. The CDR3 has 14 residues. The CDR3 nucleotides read TGCGCCAGCAGCTTGGAGCGACAGGGGAATGAGCAGTTCTTC. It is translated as CASSLERQGNEQFF.

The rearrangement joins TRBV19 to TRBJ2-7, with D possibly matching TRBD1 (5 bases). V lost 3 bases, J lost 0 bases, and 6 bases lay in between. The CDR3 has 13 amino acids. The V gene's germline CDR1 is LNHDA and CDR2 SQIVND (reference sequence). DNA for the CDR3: TGTGCCAGTAGTATGACAGTCTCCTACGAGCAGTACTTC. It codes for CASSMTVSYEQYF.